Each of the 17 T cell receptor beta chains below was sequenced from the same sample in a study of blood T cells in healthy people across ages. Sample-barcoded 5' priming and a J-beta primer mix drove a second PCR of roughly 6 to 12 cycles. Using its own MiXCR run on the 5' RACE reads, TCRdb lists one record per CDR3 protein. The top ten hold 15% to 19% of the sample, which has hundreds of thousands of distinct CDR3 sequences, about 28% seen once. Sequenced input: blood. These receptors came from an elderly woman in good health.

The sample holds many counts of this clonotype. The chain joins TRBV29-1 to TRBJ2-1, with 9 nucleotides matching TRBD1. Germline assignment: CDR1 SQVTM and CDR2 ANQGSEA. Trimming at V came to 7 bases and at J to 3 bases, leaving 7 bases not matched to a gene. The CDR3 consists of 14 residues. CDR3 in amino acids: CSGGGTGNYNEQFF. As DNA, the CDR3 is TGCAGCGGGGGCGGGACAGGGAACTACAATGAGCAGTTCTTC.

The chain combines TRBV11-3 with TRBJ2-3, with D maybe TRBD1 (6 bases). V lost 6 bases and J lost 4, with 11 bases in between. Per germline, CDR1 SGHNT and CDR2 YENEEA. The CDR3 covers 13 residues. CDR3 DNA: TGTGCCAGCAGTCCTGGACAGCCAGATACGCAGTATTTT. It yields the protein CASSPGQPDTQYF.

This clonotype was recorded many times. This chain joins TRBV11-2 and TRBJ2-3; D perhaps matches TRBD2 (5 bases). Germline V gives CDR1 SGHAT, CDR2 FQNNGV. Trimming left V 4 bases short and J 5 bases short, with 13 bases between. The length of the CDR3 is 14 residues. CDR3 residues: CASSSRPAGDTQYF. The CDR3 DNA reads TGTGCCAGCAGCTCCAGACCCGCGGGAGATACGCAGTATTTT.

This clonotype was counted a single time. A much bigger clone sits one base away, suggesting this may be a read error. The rearrangement uses TRBV3-1 and TRBJ2-7; 8 bases agree with TRBD2. Germline V lookup: CDR1 LGHDT, CDR2 YNNKEL (reference sequence). The CDR3 runs to 16 residues. V shed 1 base and J 7 bases; nucleotides not matched to a gene: 12. The CDR3 DNA reads as TGTGCCAGCAGCCAAGTTGGCGGGGGGTCCTACAATGAGCAGTACTTC. Amino acids: CASSQVGGGSYNEQYF.

As concerns this clonotype: A read error may be the cause here, since a much bigger clone is one base away. This chain uses TRBV5-1 with TRBJ1-2, with 9 bases fitting TRBD1. Germline V gives CDR1 SGHRS, CDR2 YFSETQ. This CDR3 has 15 amino acids. For the CDR3, the DNA is TGCGCCAGCAGCTCCGGACAGGGGTTCGCCGATGGCTGCACCTTC. Its translation is CASSSGQGFADGCTF.

This clonotype was seen at least ten times. The V and J genes are TRBV12-3 or TRBV12-4 and TRBJ1-5; 7 nucleotides match TRBD1. V lost 4 bases to trimming and J lost 6 bases; unmatched junction nucleotides: 15. The CDR3 contains 17 residues. DNA for the CDR3: TGTGCCAGCAGTTCCCTAGGCAGGGGGAGCGGTATTCAGCCCCAGCATTTT. Translating it yields CASSSLGRGSGIQPQHF.

V is TRBV9 and J is TRBJ2-2; 7 bases agree with TRBD1. CDR1 and CDR2 from the germline V gene are SGDLS and YYNGEE. The CDR3 has 16 amino acids. Trimming cost V 1 base and J 1 base; bases outside gene matches: 4. CDR3 in DNA: TGTGCCAGCAGCGTAACAGGGGCAGAGAACACCGGGGAGCTGTTTTTT. Amino acid sequence: CASSVTGAENTGELFF.

This clonotype showed up many times. The chain is built from TRBV28 and TRBJ1-4; weak D call: TRBD1 (5 bases). Germline values: CDR1 MDHEN, CDR2 SYDVKM. V lost 3 bases and J 5 bases, leaving 13 bases between the germline ends. This CDR3 is 15 amino acids long. The CDR3 region is CASSLAGLRNEKLFF. CDR3 sequence (DNA): TGTGCCAGCAGTTTGGCAGGGCTTAGGAATGAAAAACTGTTTTTT. Drawing the rest from reference TRBV28 and TRBJ1-4, the complete variable domain is DVKVTQSSRYLVKRTGEKVFLECVQDMDHENMFWYRQDPGLGLRLIYFSYDVKMKEKGDIPEGYSVSREKKERFSLILESASTNQTSMYLCASSLAGLRNEKLFFGSGTQLSVL.

This clonotype was picked up many times. The rearrangement uses TRBV3-1 and TRBJ2-7, with TRBD2 identical over 7 bases. This CDR3 is built from 15 residues. Germline lookup yields CDR1 LGHDT and CDR2 YNNKEL (reference sequence). With 4 bases clipped from V and 0 bases from J, the junction kept 6 bases outside the gene matches. The CDR3, as DNA: TGTGCCAGCAGCCTTGTAGCGGGTCCCTCCTACGAGCAGTACTTC. Translation: CASSLVAGPSYEQYF.

V is TRBV6-1 and J is TRBJ1-5; maybe TRBD1 (5 bases). The V end lost 3 bases, the J end lost 6 bases, and 12 bases lay between the germline ends. The germline V gene has CDR1 MNHNS and CDR2 SASEGT. This CDR3 contains 14 residues. As DNA, the CDR3 is TGTGCCAGCAGTGATGGACGGGGGAGTCAGCCCCAGCATTTT. Translated: CASSDGRGSQPQHF.

In its sample, this clonotype was seen many times. The chain links TRBV12-3 or TRBV12-4 to TRBJ1-6; D remains ambiguous. V lost 3 bases and J 6 bases, leaving 12 bases between the germline ends. The length of the CDR3 is 15 residues. The CDR3 loop is CASSLYGSANSPLHF. The CDR3 nucleotides are TGTGCCAGCAGTTTGTATGGCTCAGCTAATTCACCCCTCCACTTT.

This clonotype was recorded a few times. The chain links TRBV4-1 to TRBJ1-5; 9 positions match TRBD1. With V trimmed by 3 bases and J by 7 bases, 7 bases remained unmatched. Looked up from germline, CDR1 is MGHRA and CDR2 is YSYEKL. CDR3 size: 15 residues. The CDR3 reads CASSHIGQGMQPQHF. The CDR3 DNA reads as TGCGCCAGCAGCCATATCGGACAGGGGATGCAGCCCCAGCATTTT.

Many counts were recorded for this clonotype. The rearrangement uses TRBV20-1 and TRBJ2-7; 8 nucleotides agree with TRBD1. The J segment lost 6 bases and the V segment lost 5 bases, leaving 6 bases of the junction unmatched. CDR3 length equals 12 residues. Germline lookup yields CDR1 DFQATT and CDR2 SNEGSKA (reference sequence). The CDR3 is CSAGQGASEQYF. CDR3 coding DNA: TGCAGTGCTGGGCAGGGGGCAAGCGAGCAGTACTTC.

The gene calls are TRBV12-3 or TRBV12-4 and TRBJ2-1; 7 nucleotides agree with TRBD2. The CDR3 spans 13 residues. The ends lost 11 bases at V and 8 bases at J; junction bases unmatched: 12. The CDR3 protein is CASRRGDEYEQFF. DNA of the CDR3: TGTGCCTCCCGCCGGGGGGACGAGTATGAGCAGTTCTTC.

This clonotype was seen only a few times. Written as DNA, the CDR3 is TGCGCCAGCAGCGGTGAGGGGGGTGAGCAGTACTTC. This sequence encodes CASSGEGGEQYF. This chain connects TRBV5-1 to TRBJ2-7; D possibly uses TRBD1 or TRBD2 (6 bases each). V lost 4 bases and J lost 7, with 12 bases in between. Germline CDR1 is SGHRS and CDR2 is YFSETQ. The CDR3 totals 12 residues.

This clonotype occurred many times. The chain uses TRBV9 and TRBJ2-1, with a weak D call TRBD2 (5 bases). The CDR3 has 14 amino acids. Looked up from germline, CDR1 is SGDLS and CDR2 is YYNGEE. The V gene lost 0 bases and the J gene lost 11 bases, with 15 bases spanning the gap. The CDR3 loop reads CASSVESGARKQFF. The CDR3 coding sequence is TGTGCCAGCAGCGTAGAGAGCGGAGCGAGGAAGCAGTTCTTC. Complete variable domain (other parts from reference TRBV9 and TRBJ2-1): DSGVTQTPKHLITATGQRVTLRCSPRSGDLSVYWYQQSLDQGLQFLIQYYNGEERAKGNILERFSAQQFPDLHSELNLSSLELGDSALYFCASSVESGARKQFFGPGTRLTVL.

Worth noting for this clonotype: This may stem from a read error, because a much larger clone lies one nucleotide away. V and J are TRBV7-2 and TRBJ1-2; D is perhaps TRBD1 (5 bases). Trimming removed 0 bases at V and 7 bases at J, with 15 bases between. Germline CDR1 and CDR2: SGHTA and FQGNSA. The CDR3 runs to 15 residues. The CDR3 spells CASSLARGSTLGYTF. The CDR3, as DNA: TGTGCCAGCAGCTTAGCAAGGGGTTCGACCCTTGGCTACACCTTC.